This T cell receptor (beta chain) was captured in a study of T cells after yellow fever vaccination. The wider study: Any fraction with a low cell number was prepared using SMART-Seq v4 Ultra Low Input.

As regards this clonotype: What it recognizes is unknown.

Points from the study as a whole: Post-booster samples contained most primary-vaccination clones (approximately 95% CD4, roughly 88% CD8). Contaminants from the bulk population, in the form of abundant clonotypes, could be found in FACS-sorted repertoires.

The germline V gene has CDR1 SEHNR and CDR2 FQNEAQ (reference sequence). V was shortened by 7 bases and J by 4 bases, with 7 bases between the two germline ends. This CDR3 region has 12 residues. 5'RACE template switching produced TCR cDNA carrying a universal primer site and UMIs. TCRdb ran MiXCR on the 5' RACE reads and lists one entry per CDR3 protein. Of tens of thousands of distinct CDR3 sequences in the sample, approximately 6.9% are singletons; the top ten hold roughly 35%. Sequencing was performed on CD8+ T cells sorted from PBMCs, taken 4 to 6 days after the first yellow fever vaccination. This clonotype originated in a young man who received the YFV17D yellow fever vaccine. This chain joins TRBV7-9 and TRBJ2-2, with D unclear. As DNA, the CDR3 is TGTGCCAGCACCTACGCCACCGGGGAGCTGTTTTTT. It codes for CASTYATGELFF.